Each of the 7 T cell receptor beta chains below was sequenced from the same sample in a study of T cells in Graves' hyperthyroidism and ophthalmopathy. It was RNA transcripts that yielded the amplified TCR beta CDR3 regions. In the first-round RT-PCR of the TCR CDR3, the HTBI primer set was used. One entry per CDR3 protein results from TCRdb running MiXCR on the multiplex PCR reads. The sample shows roughly 700,000 distinct CDR3 sequences, about 14% of them seen only once. Input material: blood. These receptors all stem from a woman aged 18 to 35 with Graves' hyperthyroidism.

The V call is TRBV5-5, the J call TRBJ2-5; a weak D match, TRBD2 (6 bases). The CDR3 consists of 14 residues. Germline V gene sequence: CDR1 SGHKS, CDR2 YYEKEE (reference sequence). The germline V and J ends were trimmed by 6 bases and 2 bases, with 14 bases remaining between them. The CDR3 region has the DNA TGTGCCAGCAACCCTATCGGGGGACAAGAGACCCAGTACTTC. As protein: CASNPIGGQETQYF.

This clonotype occurred a few times. This chain links TRBV30 with TRBJ2-7, with 12 bases fitting TRBD2. With 6 bases clipped from V and 3 bases from J, the junction kept 3 bases outside the gene matches. CDR3 size: 13 residues. In germline, CDR1 is GTSNPN, CDR2 SVGIG (reference sequence). CDR3 amino acids: CACGLAGSYEQYF. Here the CDR3 DNA reads TGTGCCTGTGGACTAGCGGGAAGCTACGAGCAGTACTTC.

This clonotype was seen a few times. The CDR3, as DNA: TGTGCCAGCAGACTGGGTGTGGCTGGAAACACCATATATTTT. This encodes CASRLGVAGNTIYF. The chain uses TRBV28 and TRBJ1-3, with D hard to call. In germline, CDR1 is MDHEN, CDR2 SYDVKM. The CDR3 runs 14 residues. V shed 6 bases and J shed 2 bases, with 11 bases lying between them.

The rearrangement uses TRBV20-1 and TRBJ2-5; the D call may be TRBD1 or TRBD2 (6 bases each). V lost 6 bases, J lost 5 bases, and 22 bases lay in between. The CDR3 spans 15 residues. Germline V gene sequence: CDR1 DFQATT, CDR2 SNEGSKA (reference sequence). The CDR3 DNA reads as TGCAGTGCCGGGACGGTCGGGGGCCCTCAGGAGACCCAGTACTTC. This sequence encodes CSAGTVGGPQETQYF.

The rearrangement joins TRBV19 to TRBJ1-5; D not certain. Germline assignment: CDR1 LNHDA and CDR2 SQIVND (reference sequence). The CDR3 loop spans 14 amino acids. Trimming cost V 7 bases and J 0 bases, with 10 bases left between them. CDR3 in DNA: TGTGCCAGTACCACAGCCTATAGCAATCAGCCCCAGCATTTT. Its protein product is CASTTAYSNQPQHF.

Worth noting for this clonotype: Since a much larger clone is just one base distant, this may be a read error. The V and J genes are TRBV7-2 and TRBJ2-3, with 10 bases lining up with TRBD2. The CDR3 spans 15 residues. The germline gives CDR1 SGHTA, CDR2 FQGNSA. The chain's CDR3 is CVSSSPLERGGTEYF. The DNA for the CDR3 is TGTGTCAGCAGCTCACCCCTCGAGCGGGGGGGCACAGAGTATTTT.

This clonotype was recorded many times. This sequence joins TRBV7-2 and TRBJ2-5; 8 bases map to TRBD2. The CDR3 runs to 17 residues. V shed 2 bases, J shed 1 base, and the junction held 9 bases outside the gene matches. Germline-derived CDR1 and CDR2 are SGHTA and FQGNSA. The DNA for the CDR3 is TGTGCCAGCAGCTTAAGGTGGCGGGAGGCCTCCCAAGAGACCCAGTACTTC. Protein product: CASSLRWREASQETQYF.